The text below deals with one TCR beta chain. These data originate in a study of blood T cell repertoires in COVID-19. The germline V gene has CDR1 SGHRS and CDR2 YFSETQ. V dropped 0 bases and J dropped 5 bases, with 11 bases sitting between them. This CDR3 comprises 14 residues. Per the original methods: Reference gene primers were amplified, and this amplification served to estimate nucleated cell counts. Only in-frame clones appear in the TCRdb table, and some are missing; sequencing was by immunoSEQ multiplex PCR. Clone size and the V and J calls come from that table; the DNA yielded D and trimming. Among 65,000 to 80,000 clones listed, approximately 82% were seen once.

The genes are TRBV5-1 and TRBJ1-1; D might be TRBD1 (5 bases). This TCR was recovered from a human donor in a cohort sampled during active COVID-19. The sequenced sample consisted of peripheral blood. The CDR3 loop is CASSLDWQGTEAFF. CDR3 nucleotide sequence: TGCGCCAGCAGCTTGGATTGGCAGGGAACTGAAGCTTTCTTT.